What follows are 14 T cell receptor beta chains derived from one specimen sequenced in a study of somatic mutations in cytotoxic T cells in rheumatoid arthritis. Some clones are missing from TCRdb's copy, which holds only in-frame ones; the method was immunoSEQ multiplex PCR. Here the sample spans approximately 18,000 clones, 82% being singletons. The sample comprised CD8+ T cells sorted from blood. The receptors derive from an adult with rheumatoid arthritis.

This chain links TRBV6-1 with TRBJ2-7; tentatively, D is TRBD1 (6 bases). Trimming took 10 bases from V and 1 from J, leaving 17 bases between them. The CDR3 length is 14 residues. Germline V gene data show CDR1 as MNHNS and CDR2 as SASEGT. In DNA form, the CDR3 reads TGTGCCACCCCCAGCCGGGACACATCCTACGAGCAGTACTTC. It is translated as CATPSRDTSYEQYF.

This clone has more than one count but fewer than ten. J is TRBJ2-7 and V is TRBV4-1; 12 positions match TRBD2. The germline gives CDR1 MGHRA, CDR2 YSYEKL. With V trimmed by 4 bases and J by 5 bases, 6 bases remained unmatched. CDR3 length: 15 amino acids. The CDR3 is CASSPGLAGRDEQYF. DNA of the CDR3: TGCGCCAGCAGCCCCGGACTAGCGGGACGGGACGAGCAGTACTTC.

By frequency in the sample, this clone is large. The chain couples TRBV2 to TRBJ2-7; TRBD1 matches at 10 bases. Looked up from germline, CDR1 is SNHLY and CDR2 is FYNNEI. This CDR3 region has 14 residues. V shed 5 bases and J 2 bases; nucleotides not matched to a gene: 3. CDR3 protein: CASSSGTGAYEQYF. CDR3 nucleotide sequence: TGTGCCAGCAGTTCCGGGACAGGGGCCTACGAGCAGTACTTC.

This chain joins TRBV14 and TRBJ2-1; D tentatively reads TRBD1 or TRBD2 (5 bases each). The CDR3 length is 17 residues. Trimming left V 3 bases short and J 5 bases short, with 20 bases between. Germline V gene sequence: CDR1 SGHDN, CDR2 FVKESK. In DNA form, the CDR3 reads TGTGCCAGCAGCCATTTATACGGGACCTCGGGCCACAATGAGCAGTTCTTC. It is translated as CASSHLYGTSGHNEQFF.

A single count supports this clone. This chain links TRBV27 with TRBJ2-1; D call uncertain. CDR3 length: 13 residues. Trimming cost V 8 bases and J 0 bases, with 8 bases left between them. Germline lookup yields CDR1 MNHEY and CDR2 SMNVEV (reference sequence). For the CDR3, the DNA is TGTGCCAGCCAGGATTACTCCTACAATGAGCAGTTCTTC. Its protein is CASQDYSYNEQFF.

The gene calls are TRBV10-3 and TRBJ2-2, with D perhaps TRBD1 (6 bases). V was clipped by 3 bases and J by 4 bases, with 12 bases between them. Germline loops: CDR1 ENHRY, CDR2 SYGVKD. The CDR3 totals 15 residues. CDR3 loop: CAISETGWGTGELFF. The CDR3 DNA follows: TGTGCCATCAGTGAAACAGGGTGGGGCACCGGGGAGCTGTTTTTT.

The chain is built from TRBV7-2 and TRBJ2-5; D is ambiguous. The CDR3 sequence is 12 residues long. The germline V and J ends were trimmed by 5 bases and 5 bases, with 9 bases remaining between them. Germline CDR1 reads SGHTA; CDR2 reads FQGNSA. CDR3 sequence reads: CASSNLAETQYF. CDR3 nucleotides: TGTGCCAGCAGCAACCTTGCCGAGACCCAGTACTTC.

The V gene is TRBV5-4, the J gene TRBJ2-5; 11 nucleotides agree with TRBD2. This CDR3 has 14 residues. J was trimmed by 5 bases and V by 4 bases; bases with no gene match: 4. CDR1 SGHNT and CDR2 YYREEE come from the germline V gene (reference sequence). The CDR3 here is CASSQLAGEETQYF. The CDR3 nucleotides read TGTGCCAGCAGCCAACTAGCGGGAGAGGAGACCCAGTACTTC.

V usage is TRBV6-4 and J usage is TRBJ1-5, with D possibly TRBD1 on 5 matching bases. The CDR3 contains 19 residues. Trimming removed 6 bases at V and 2 bases at J, with 26 bases between. Looked up from germline, CDR1 is MRHNA and CDR2 is SNTAGT. CDR3 DNA sequence: TGTGCCAGCAGGGAGCCGGGGGGGTCGGTGCCCTTTTGCAATCAGCCCCAGCATTTT. Translating it yields CASREPGGSVPFCNQPQHF.

The gene calls are TRBV2 and TRBJ1-4; a weak D match, TRBD1 (6 bases). Trimming took off 3 bases at V and 15 bases at J, with 14 bases between the two ends. The CDR3 covers 12 residues. Germline CDR1 SNHLY, CDR2 FYNNEI. The CDR3 nucleotides are TGTGCCAGCAGTGAGGTTTACAGGGAGATGTTTTTT. Translation: CASSEVYREMFF.

The rearrangement links TRBV9 to TRBJ1-1, with D perhaps matching TRBD1 (6 bases). Trimming stripped 0 bases from V and 4 bases from J, with 10 bases between. The CDR3 is 14 amino acids. Germline lookup yields CDR1 SGDLS and CDR2 YYNGEE. CDR3 sequence: CASSVEGGATEAFF. The CDR3 DNA is TGTGCCAGCAGCGTAGAGGGGGGGGCCACTGAAGCTTTCTTT.

CDR3 region: CASSLALAGNEQFF. Here the CDR3 DNA reads TGTGCCAGCAGCTTGGCCCTAGCGGGCAATGAGCAGTTCTTC. The J gene is TRBJ2-1, the V gene TRBV5-6; TRBD2 matches at 8 bases. Germline CDR1 is SGHDT and CDR2 is YYEEEE. The CDR3 length is 14 residues. The V gene end was trimmed by 0 bases and the J gene end by 6 bases; junction bases not matched to a gene: 2.

V is TRBV4-1 and J is TRBJ1-2; no clear D gene. CDR3 length equals 13 residues. The V gene's germline CDR1 is MGHRA and CDR2 YSYEKL. The V and J ends lost 1 base and 5 bases respectively, with 8 bases between them. The CDR3 bases are TGCGCCAGCAGCCAAGGCCTTACATATGGCTACACCTTC. This translates into CASSQGLTYGYTF.

This chain links TRBV7-3 with TRBJ2-1; D perhaps matches TRBD2 (6 bases). The CDR3 length is 18 residues. V was cut by 2 bases and J by 7 bases, with 24 bases left in between. Germline assignment: CDR1 SGHTA and CDR2 FQGTGA. CDR3 sequence reads: CASSLDSLVSGLKNEQFF. In nucleotides, the CDR3 is TGTGCCAGCAGCTTAGATAGCCTAGTCAGCGGGTTAAAAAATGAGCAGTTCTTC.